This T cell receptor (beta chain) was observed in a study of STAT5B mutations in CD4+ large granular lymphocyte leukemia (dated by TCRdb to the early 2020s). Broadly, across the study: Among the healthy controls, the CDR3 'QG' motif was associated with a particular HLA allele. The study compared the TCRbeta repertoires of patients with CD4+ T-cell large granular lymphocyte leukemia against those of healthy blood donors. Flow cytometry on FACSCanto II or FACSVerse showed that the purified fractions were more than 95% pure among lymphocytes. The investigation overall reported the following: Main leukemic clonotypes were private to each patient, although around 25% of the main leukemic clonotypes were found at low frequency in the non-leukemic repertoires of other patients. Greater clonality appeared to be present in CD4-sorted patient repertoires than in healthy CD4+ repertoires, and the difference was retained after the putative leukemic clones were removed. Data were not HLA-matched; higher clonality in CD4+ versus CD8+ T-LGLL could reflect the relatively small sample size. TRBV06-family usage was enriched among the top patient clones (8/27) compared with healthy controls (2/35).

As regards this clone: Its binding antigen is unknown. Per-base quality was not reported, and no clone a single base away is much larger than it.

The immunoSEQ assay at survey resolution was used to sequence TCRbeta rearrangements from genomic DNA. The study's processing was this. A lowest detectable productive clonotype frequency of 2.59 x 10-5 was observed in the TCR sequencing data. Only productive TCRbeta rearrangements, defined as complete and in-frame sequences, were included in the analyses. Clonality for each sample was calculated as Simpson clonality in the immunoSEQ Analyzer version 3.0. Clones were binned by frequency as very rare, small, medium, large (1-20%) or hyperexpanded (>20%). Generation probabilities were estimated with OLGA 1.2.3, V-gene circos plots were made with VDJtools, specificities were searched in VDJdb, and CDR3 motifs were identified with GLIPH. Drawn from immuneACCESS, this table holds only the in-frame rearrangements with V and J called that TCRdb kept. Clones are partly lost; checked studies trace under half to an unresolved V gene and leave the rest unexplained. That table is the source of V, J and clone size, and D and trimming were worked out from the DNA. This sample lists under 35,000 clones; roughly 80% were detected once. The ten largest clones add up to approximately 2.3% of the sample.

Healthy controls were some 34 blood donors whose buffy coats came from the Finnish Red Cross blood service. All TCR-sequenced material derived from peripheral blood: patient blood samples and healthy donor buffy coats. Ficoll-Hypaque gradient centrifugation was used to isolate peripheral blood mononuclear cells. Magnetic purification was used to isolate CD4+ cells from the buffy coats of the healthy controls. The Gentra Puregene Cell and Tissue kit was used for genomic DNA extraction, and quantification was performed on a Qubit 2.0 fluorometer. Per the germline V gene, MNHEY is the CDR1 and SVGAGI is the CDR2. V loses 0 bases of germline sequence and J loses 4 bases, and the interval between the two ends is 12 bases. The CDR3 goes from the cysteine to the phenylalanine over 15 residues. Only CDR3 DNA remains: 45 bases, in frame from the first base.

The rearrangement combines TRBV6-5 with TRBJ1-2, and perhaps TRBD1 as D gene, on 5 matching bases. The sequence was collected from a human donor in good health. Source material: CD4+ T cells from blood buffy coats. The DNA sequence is TGTGCCAGCAGTTACTCTCCGGGGGTGAGCTATGGCTACACCTTC. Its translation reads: CASSYSPGVSYGYTF.